This T cell receptor (beta chain) derives from a study of early T cells in non-severe SARS-CoV-2 infection. Study as a whole: From unsorted whole blood, bulk RNA was sequenced, and the chains remained unpaired.

Tagging with unique molecular identifiers was applied to individual cDNA molecules. MiXCR, run by TCRdb on the 5' RACE reads, gives a single entry per CDR3 protein. The table has tens of thousands of distinct CDR3 sequences, approximately 8.7% seen once; the top ten hold 9.5% to 15%. Study results and limitations: VDJdb matching, biased toward anti-spike CD8 responses, missed private and CD4 specificities.

Germline-derived CDR1 and CDR2 are SGHAT and FQNNGV. Trimming removed 7 bases from V and 1 base from J, with 23 bases in between. This CDR3 spans 17 amino acids. As to this clonotype: The antigen is unknown.

The V call is TRBV11-2, the J call TRBJ2-7, with D maybe TRBD2 (7 bases). The TCR was taken from an adult who was a healthcare worker with PCR-confirmed SARS-CoV-2 infection or an uninfected control (not recorded which). The sequenced sample was whole blood, obtained at baseline. The CDR3 spells CASTQPGGQGTSYEQYF. CDR3 coding DNA: TGTGCCAGCACCCAACCCGGGGGGCAGGGGACTTCCTACGAGCAGTACTTC.